One and the same sample provided the 3 T cell receptor beta chains below, sequenced in a study of identical twins. TCRdb re-called the 5' RACE reads through MiXCR, storing one row per CDR3 protein. The repertoire has around 1.7 million distinct CDR3 sequences, less than 40% of them found once; the top ten carry over 0.25%. The sample consisted of cord blood. Receptor source: a newborn girl in good health.

This clonotype was counted between two and nine times. This sequence joins TRBV7-9 and TRBJ2-5; tentative D call: TRBD1 (6 bases). There are 12 residues in the CDR3. Trimming removed 5 bases at V and 11 bases at J, with 15 bases between. Germline V CDR1 and CDR2: SEHNR, FQNEAQ (reference sequence). The CDR3 protein is CASSIQGWEQYF. In DNA, the CDR3 is TGTGCCAGCAGCATACAGGGCTGGGAGCAGTACTTC.

The chain uses TRBV29-1 and TRBJ1-4; D call uncertain. CDR1 is SQVTM and CDR2 is ANQGSEA in the germline V gene. CDR3 size: 13 residues. Trimming cost V 5 bases and J 6 bases, with 13 bases left between them. The CDR3 is CSVLRGLDEKLFF. CDR3 sequence (DNA): TGCAGCGTTCTTCGGGGTCTGGATGAAAAACTGTTTTTT.

This clonotype was recorded a few times. The V call is TRBV20-1, the J call TRBJ1-5; 10 bases map to TRBD1. Trimming cost V 2 bases and J 7 bases; bases outside gene matches: 5. The germline CDR1 and CDR2 sequences are DFQATT and SNEGSKA (reference sequence). CDR3 length: 14 amino acids. This CDR3 is CSARRTGGRQPQHF. DNA of the CDR3: TGCAGTGCTAGACGGACAGGGGGGAGGCAGCCCCAGCATTTT.